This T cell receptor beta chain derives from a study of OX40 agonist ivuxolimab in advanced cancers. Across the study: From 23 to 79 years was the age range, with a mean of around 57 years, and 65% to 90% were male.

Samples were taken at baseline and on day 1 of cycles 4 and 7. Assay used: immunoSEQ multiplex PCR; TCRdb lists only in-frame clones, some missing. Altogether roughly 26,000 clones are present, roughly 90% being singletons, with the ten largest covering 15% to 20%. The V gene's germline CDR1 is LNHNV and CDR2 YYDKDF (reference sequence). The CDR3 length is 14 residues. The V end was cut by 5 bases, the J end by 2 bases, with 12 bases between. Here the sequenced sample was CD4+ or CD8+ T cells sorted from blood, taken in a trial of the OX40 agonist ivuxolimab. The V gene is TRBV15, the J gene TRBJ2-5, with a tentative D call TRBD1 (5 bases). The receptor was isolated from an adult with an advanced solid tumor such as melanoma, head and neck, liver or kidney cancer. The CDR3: CATSFRQLQETQYF. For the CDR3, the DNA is TGTGCCACCAGCTTTAGACAGTTACAAGAGACCCAGTACTTC.